Following are 9 T cell receptor beta chains from one sample sequenced in a study of cytomegalovirus exposure and HLA in healthy donors. Sequencing used immunoSEQ multiplex PCR; TCRdb keeps in-frame clones, though not all of them. The profile covers 300,000 to 350,000 clones, with approximately 85% appearing a single time and approximately 0.95% taken by the ten largest. Input material: PBMCs. The receptor source for this set is a man aged 25 to 45 in good health and CMV-seronegative.

The genes are TRBV27 and TRBJ1-5; no clear D gene. The germline V and J ends were trimmed by 1 base and 5 bases, with 6 bases remaining between them. The V gene's germline CDR1 is MNHEY and CDR2 SMNVEV (reference sequence). This CDR3 has 13 amino acids. The CDR3 DNA follows: TGTGCCAGCAGTTTATTTCGGGATCAGCCCCAGCATTTT. This codes for CASSLFRDQPQHF.

This chain uses TRBV6-5 with TRBJ1-3; D gene unclear. The CDR3 has 15 residues. Trimming removed 4 bases at V and 0 bases at J, with 10 bases between. Germline V gene sequence: CDR1 MNHEY, CDR2 SVGAGI. The CDR3 loop reads CASSSSASSGNTIYF. In nucleotides, the CDR3 is TGTGCCAGCAGTTCCTCCGCGAGCTCTGGAAACACCATATATTTT.

The chain joins TRBV5-1 to TRBJ1-1, with 9 bases that match TRBD1. Germline CDR1 reads SGHRS; CDR2 reads YFSETQ. This CDR3 comprises 15 residues. Germline trimming cut 5 bases from V and 4 bases from J; bases unmatched to any gene: 9. Written as DNA, the CDR3 is TGCGCCAGCAGTACGCGACAGGGGGTTGTCACTGAAGCTTTCTTT. Translating it yields CASSTRQGVVTEAFF.

This chain connects TRBV4-3 to TRBJ1-1; D perhaps matches TRBD1 (5 bases). Trimming stripped 2 bases from V and 3 bases from J, with 13 bases between. The CDR3 loop spans 15 amino acids. Germline V gene data show CDR1 as LGHNA and CDR2 as YSLEER. CDR3 sequence (DNA): TGCGCCAGCAGCCAATTGACGACAGTTTACACTGAAGCTTTCTTT. It is translated as CASSQLTTVYTEAFF.

The chain joins TRBV7-2 to TRBJ2-7, with a possible D match to TRBD1 (5 bases). This CDR3 has 14 residues. The germline gives CDR1 SGHTA, CDR2 FQGNSA. V was shortened by 5 bases and J by 1 base, with 12 bases between the two germline ends. The CDR3 spells CASSPGQPSYEQYF. CDR3 sequence (DNA): TGTGCCAGCAGCCCAGGACAACCTTCCTACGAGCAGTACTTC.

V gene TRBV7-8 combines with J gene TRBJ1-4, with D tentatively TRBD1 (5 bases). The V gene's germline CDR1 is SGHVS and CDR2 FQNEAQ. The CDR3 has 15 residues. With 5 bases removed from V and 4 bases from J, the gap between germline ends came to 14 bases. CDR3 in amino acids: CASSPRQLFNEKLFF. CDR3 DNA sequence: TGTGCCAGCAGCCCCCGACAGCTTTTTAATGAAAAACTGTTTTTT.

This sequence joins TRBV4-1 and TRBJ1-4; D not certain. The V end was cut by 3 bases, the J end by 3 bases, with 11 bases between. Germline values: CDR1 MGHRA, CDR2 YSYEKL. This CDR3 is 15 amino acids long. CDR3 in amino acids: CASSQGDSSNEKLFF. The CDR3 DNA sequence: TGCGCCAGCAGCCAGGGAGATTCTTCTAATGAAAAACTGTTTTTT.

The chain carries TRBV27 and TRBJ2-7, with D unresolved. The germline V and J ends were trimmed by 4 bases and 6 bases, with 10 bases remaining between them. The CDR3 covers 12 residues. CDR1 is MNHEY and CDR2 is SMNVEV in the germline V gene (reference sequence). The CDR3 loop is CASSSPDSEQYF. The CDR3 nucleotides are TGTGCCAGCAGTTCCCCCGACTCCGAGCAGTACTTC.

The CDR3 DNA is TGCGCCAGCAGCTCGGGACTAGCGGGGGTCAACCTCGTTGAGACCCAGTACTTC. Its translation: CASSSGLAGVNLVETQYF. The chain links TRBV5-1 to TRBJ2-5, with 14 bases lining up with TRBD2. J was trimmed by 5 bases and V by 3 bases; bases with no gene match: 12. This CDR3 has 18 residues. Germline V gene sequence: CDR1 SGHRS, CDR2 YFSETQ.